A single sample gave rise to the 16 T cell receptor beta chains below, sequenced in a study of blood T cells in healthy people across ages. The authors ran a second PCR of roughly 7 to 11 cycles using a sample-barcoded 5' primer and a J-beta primer mix. Using its own MiXCR run on the 5' RACE reads, TCRdb lists one record per CDR3 protein. This repertoire shows roughly 2 million distinct CDR3 sequences, less than 50% found once; its top ten account for more than 2%. Sequenced input: blood. These receptor sequences come from a woman in her thirties or forties in good health.

This clonotype was seen a handful of times. This sequence joins TRBV28 and TRBJ2-7; the match to TRBD1 covers 7 bases. CDR1 is MDHEN and CDR2 is SYDVKM in the germline V gene. CDR3 length: 13 residues. Losses at the gene ends were 9 bases for V and 2 bases for J; bases not matched to a gene: 7. Written as DNA, the CDR3 is TGTGCCAGTGGACAGGTCCCCCCCTACGAGCAGTACTTC. Amino acid sequence: CASGQVPPYEQYF.

This rearrangement joins TRBV4-2 to TRBJ2-3, with 16 nucleotides matching TRBD2. V dropped 6 bases and J dropped 1; count of bases not matched to a gene: 7. Germline CDR1 and CDR2: LGHNA and YNFKEQ. CDR3 length: 18 residues. CDR3 sequence reads: CASRTGLAGGQGTDTQYF. The CDR3 DNA is TGTGCCAGCAGGACGGGACTAGCGGGGGGGCAGGGCACAGATACGCAGTATTTT.

This clonotype was recorded once. Sequence at one end of the junction differs from germline and may be a read error. J is TRBJ2-1 and V is TRBV20-1; D is unresolved. The CDR3 is 13 amino acids. From germline, CDR1 is DFQATT and CDR2 SNEGSKA (reference sequence). The CDR3 region is CSANRLLQYERFF. CDR3 in DNA: TGCAGTGCTAACCGTCTTTTACAATACGAGCGGTTCTTC.

This chain connects TRBV12-3 or TRBV12-4 to TRBJ2-4, with 11 bases identical to TRBD2. The better agreement between TRBJ2-7 and the DNA end casts doubt on the J call. The CDR3 is made up of 17 amino acids. CDR3 residues: CASSKLAGGPFSYEQYF. The CDR3 DNA reads TGTGCCAGCAGTAAGTTAGCGGGGGGGCCTTTCTCCTACGAGCAGTACTTC.

This clonotype was seen a handful of times. The chain has TRBV7-2 and TRBJ2-3; tentative D call: TRBD1 (6 bases). Trimming removed 3 bases from V and 7 bases from J, with 8 bases in between. Germline V gene lookup returns CDR1 SGHTA and CDR2 FQGNSA. This CDR3 spans 12 amino acids. The CDR3 loop is CASSLTGYTQYF. The CDR3 DNA follows: TGTGCCAGCAGCTTGACAGGCTATACGCAGTATTTT.

As for this clonotype: The missing conserved phenylalanine or tryptophan at the end of this CDR3 makes a read error likely. The CDR3 protein is CASSVVGGDIYNEQFL. CDR3 in DNA: TGTGCCAGCAGCGTAGTTGGAGGGGACATCTACAATGAGCAGTTCTTG. The chain combines TRBV9 with TRBJ2-1, with D perhaps TRBD1 or TRBD2 (6 bases each). Germline V gene data show CDR1 as SGDLS and CDR2 as YYNGEE. Deletions cut 0 bases from V and 3 bases from J, with 13 bases between. CDR3 length: 16 amino acids.

In nucleotides, the CDR3 is TGTGCCAGCGTGGTCGCGGTGGAAGAGACCCAGTACTTC. It yields the protein CASVVAVEETQYF. The rearrangement joins TRBV7-9 to TRBJ2-5; D not certain. V lost 8 bases, J lost 3 bases, and 13 bases lay in between. CDR3 length: 13 amino acids. Germline loops: CDR1 SEHNR, CDR2 FQNEAQ (reference sequence).

The chain joins TRBV10-3 to TRBJ2-5; D not certain. CDR1 is ENHRY and CDR2 is SYGVKD in the germline V gene. Trimming left V 3 bases short and J 1 base short, with 12 bases between. The CDR3 is made up of 15 amino acids. The DNA for the CDR3 is TGTGCCATCAGTGAAGGCCAGTTCGTCCAAGAGACCCAGTACTTC. Encoded protein: CAISEGQFVQETQYF.

This clonotype was observed a few times. CDR3: CASSLVHQPQHF. The CDR3 DNA reads TGTGCCAGCAGCTTAGTTCATCAGCCCCAGCATTTT. V is TRBV7-2 and J is TRBJ1-5; D uncertain. Germline V gene lookup returns CDR1 SGHTA and CDR2 FQGNSA. V was cut by 1 base and J by 5 bases, with 3 bases left in between. The CDR3 spans 12 residues.

There are a few counts of this clonotype. This rearrangement joins TRBV5-5 to TRBJ2-4; 7 positions agree with TRBD1. The trim removed 4 bases at V and 7 bases at J, leaving 8 bases unmatched. The CDR3 loop spans 14 amino acids. From germline, CDR1 is SGHKS and CDR2 YYEKEE (reference sequence). The CDR3 bases are TGTGCCAGCAGCCCCCGGATGGGACAGAACATTCAGTACTTC. Translating it yields CASSPRMGQNIQYF.

CDR3 residues: CASSAGINRDRNTF. In nucleotides, the CDR3 is TGCGCCAGCAGCGCGGGGATTAACAGGGATAGGAACACCTTC. The chain employs TRBV5-1 and TRBJ1-2; weak D call: TRBD1 (6 bases). CDR1 is SGHRS and CDR2 is YFSETQ in the germline V gene. This CDR3 spans 14 amino acids. Trimming cost V 4 bases and J 12 bases, with 22 bases left between them.

This sequence joins TRBV6-2 or TRBV6-3 and TRBJ2-7, with 10 bases that match TRBD1. This CDR3 contains 17 residues. In germline, CDR1 is MNHEY, CDR2 SVGEGT. J lost 2 bases, V lost 5 bases, and 12 bases had no gene match. Written as DNA, the CDR3 is TGTGCCAGCAGTATACCCACCGGGACAGGGGAACCCTACGAGCAGTACTTC. Protein sequence: CASSIPTGTGEPYEQYF.

The J gene is TRBJ1-2, the V gene TRBV7-2, with TRBD1 as a possible D gene (6 bases). Germline CDR1 and CDR2: SGHTA and FQGNSA. There are 14 residues in the CDR3. Trimming removed 5 bases at V and 4 bases at J, with 14 bases between. CDR3 amino acids: CASSARQELYGYTF. The CDR3 DNA is TGTGCCAGCAGCGCAAGACAGGAACTCTATGGCTACACCTTC.

The CDR3 loop is CASSSGPMEAQYF. In nucleotides, the CDR3 is TGTGCCAGCAGCTCAGGACCTATGGAGGCCCAGTACTTC. The genes are TRBV7-9 and TRBJ2-5, with D possibly TRBD2 on 5 matching bases. V lost 4 bases and J lost 9, with 15 bases in between. CDR1 is SEHNR, CDR2 FQNEAQ, per germline (reference sequence). There are 13 residues in the CDR3. The full variable domain, its missing parts supplied by reference TRBV7-9 and TRBJ2-5, is DTGVSQNPRHKITKRGQNVTFRCDPISEHNRLYWYRQTLGQGPEFLTYFQNEAQLEKSRLLSDRFSAERPKGSFSTLEIQRTEQGDSAMYLCASSSGPMEAQYFGPGTRLLVL.

The chain uses TRBV4-3 and TRBJ2-3, with 8 positions matching TRBD2. Germline lookup yields CDR1 LGHNA and CDR2 YSLEER. The CDR3 loop spans 16 amino acids. Unmatched junction bases numbered 7, after V lost 0 bases and J lost 5 bases. The CDR3 region is CASSQEGSGGLDTQYF. Written as DNA, the CDR3 is TGCGCCAGCAGCCAAGAGGGTTCGGGGGGGTTAGATACGCAGTATTTT.

The chain recombines TRBV7-2 with TRBJ2-5; TRBD2 is a possible D gene (5 bases). With the DNA end fitting TRBJ2-1 better, the J assignment may be wrong. The CDR3 spans 16 residues. Germline V gives CDR1 SGHTA, CDR2 FQGNSA. CDR3 loop: CASSPESLTSVETQFF. The CDR3 DNA reads TGTGCCAGCAGCCCCGAATCCCTTACTAGTGTAGAGACCCAGTTCTTC.